Presented here are 2 T cell receptor beta chains from one specimen sequenced in a study of cytomegalovirus exposure and HLA in healthy donors. The assay was immunoSEQ multiplex PCR, and TCRdb's table has in-frame clones only and misses some. The profile shows 100,000 to 150,000 clones, 90% to 95% of them singletons. Sequencing was performed on PBMCs. These receptors came from a woman under 30 in good health and CMV-seronegative.

The chain has TRBV5-1 and TRBJ1-2, with 7 positions matching TRBD1. Germline V gene data show CDR1 as SGHRS and CDR2 as YFSETQ. J lost 0 bases, V lost 3 bases, and 2 bases had no gene match. The CDR3 has 14 amino acids. DNA of the CDR3: TGCGCCAGCAGCTCAGGGGGTTCTAACTATGGCTACACCTTC. Its translation: CASSSGGSNYGYTF.

The rearrangement links TRBV9 to TRBJ2-7; 8 bases fit TRBD1. Per the germline V gene, CDR1 is SGDLS and CDR2 is YYNGEE. V shed 0 bases, J shed 5 bases, and the junction held 7 bases outside the gene matches. This CDR3 has 15 residues. CDR3 region: CASSVGAGGYNEQYF. Written as DNA, the CDR3 is TGTGCCAGCAGCGTAGGGGCAGGGGGCTATAACGAGCAGTACTTC.